The text below deals with one T cell receptor (beta chain). Its antigen is not identified. Germline values: CDR1 LNHNV, CDR2 YYDKDF (reference sequence). Trimming took off 1 base at V and 0 bases at J, with 10 bases between the two ends. The CDR3 totals 16 residues. The libraries were made with immunoSEQ version 4 in survey mode. Method: immunoSEQ multiplex PCR; TCRdb's copy keeps in-frame clones and lacks some. This table has roughly 34,000 clones, roughly 80% appearing once. The sample is drawn from a study of persistence of HIV-infected CD4 T cells. On the study more broadly: Donors were ART-treated; their CMV- and Gag-responding CD4+ T cells were isolated. Findings and limits, study-wide: Degenerate expanded CDR3beta sequences were enriched among CMV- and Gag-responding cells.

The stimulus was lysate of CMV-infected fibroblasts, around 10 ug/mL. Sorted nonresponding memory CD4+ T cells were CD40L-negative, CD69-negative, CD45RO-high. Inclusion required CMV-positive serology and CD4+ counts above 400 cells/uL. The sequence derives from an adult man with HIV who was CMV-seropositive. The source was CD4+ T cells sorted from PBMCs after approximately 19-hour stimulation, collected from a patient who received antiretroviral therapy. The genes are TRBV15 and TRBJ1-3; no clear D. DNA of the CDR3: TGTGCCACCAGCAGAGTTCAGACCGGCTCTGGAAACACCATATATTTT. It specifies CATSRVQTGSGNTIYF.